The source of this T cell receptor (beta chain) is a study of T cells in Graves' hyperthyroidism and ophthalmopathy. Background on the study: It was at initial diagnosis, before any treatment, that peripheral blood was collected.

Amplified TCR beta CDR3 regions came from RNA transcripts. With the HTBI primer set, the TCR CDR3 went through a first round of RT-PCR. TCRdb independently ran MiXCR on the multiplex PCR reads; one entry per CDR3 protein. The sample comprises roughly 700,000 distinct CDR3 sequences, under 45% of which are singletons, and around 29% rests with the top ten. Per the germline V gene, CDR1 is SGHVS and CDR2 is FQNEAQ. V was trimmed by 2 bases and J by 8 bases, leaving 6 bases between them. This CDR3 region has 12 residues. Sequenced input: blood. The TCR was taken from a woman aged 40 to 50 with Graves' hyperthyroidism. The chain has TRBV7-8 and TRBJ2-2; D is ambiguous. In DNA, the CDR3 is TGTGCCAGCAGCTTATTTAGGGGGGAGCTGTTTTTT. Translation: CASSLFRGELFF.